This TCR beta chain was identified in a study of cytomegalovirus exposure and HLA in healthy donors. On the study more broadly: A data release that came early held 80 million or so unique TCRs from HLA-typed donors. Study-wide findings and caveats: Some TCR beta chains (more than 150 of them) were listed as cytomegalovirus-associated.

Concerning this clone: Antigen unknown.

Germline CDR1 reads SGHTA; CDR2 reads FQGTGA. The length of the CDR3 is 16 residues. The ends lost 5 bases at V and 5 bases at J; junction bases unmatched: 12. 60 Vbeta and 13 Jbeta primers were used in PCR. Profiled with immunoSEQ multiplex PCR; TCRdb holds only in-frame clones, not every one. The sample holds 85,000 to 130,000 clones, over 70% seen once. The gene calls are TRBV7-3 and TRBJ2-3; 8 positions agree with TRBD2. What was sequenced was PBMCs. This clonotype was obtained from a boy between 5 and 17 years old in good health and CMV-seronegative. CDR3 nucleotide sequence: TGTGCCAGCAGCCCAGGGGCTAGCGGGTCTATAGATACGCAGTATTTT. Its translation: CASSPGASGSIDTQYF.